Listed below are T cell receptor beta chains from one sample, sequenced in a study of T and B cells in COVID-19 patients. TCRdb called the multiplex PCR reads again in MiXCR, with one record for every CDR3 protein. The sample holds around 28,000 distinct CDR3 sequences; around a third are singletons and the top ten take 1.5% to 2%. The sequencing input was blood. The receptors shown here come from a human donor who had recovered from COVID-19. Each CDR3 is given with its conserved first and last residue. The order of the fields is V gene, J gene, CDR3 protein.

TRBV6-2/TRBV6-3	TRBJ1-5	CASSYTHQGMLRNNQPQHF
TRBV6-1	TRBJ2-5	CASSESGGRQTQYF
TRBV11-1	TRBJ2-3	CASSPTKINSDTQYF
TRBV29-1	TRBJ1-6	CSVPGQGDSPLHF
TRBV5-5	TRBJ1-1	CASSLGGGQVNTEAFF
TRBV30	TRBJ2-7	CAWVKTDYEQYF
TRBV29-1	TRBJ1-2	CSVALGELYGYTF
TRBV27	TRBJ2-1	CASTTRAGGYNEQFF
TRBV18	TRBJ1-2	CASSPSTDYGYTF
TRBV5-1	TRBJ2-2	CASSYRPGGRERVHGELFF
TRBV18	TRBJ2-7	CASSPPAGRGTPYEQYF
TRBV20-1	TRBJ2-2	CSASLAGGIIRSGELFF
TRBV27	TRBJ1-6	CASSSGTGGRSPLHF
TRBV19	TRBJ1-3	CASRAPSGNTTYF
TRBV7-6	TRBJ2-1	CASSLGDRGDEQFF
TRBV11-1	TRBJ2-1	CASSLEGTSNNEQFF
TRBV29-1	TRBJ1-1	CSVGRGTEAFF
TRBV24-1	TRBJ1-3	CATSEGTGGNTIYF
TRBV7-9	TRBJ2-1	CASSLGGGGPPGGEQFF
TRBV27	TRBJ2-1	CASSLRVGSSNEQFF
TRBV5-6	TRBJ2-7	CASSLGFGNYEQYF
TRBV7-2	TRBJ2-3	CASNRNFGTDTQYF